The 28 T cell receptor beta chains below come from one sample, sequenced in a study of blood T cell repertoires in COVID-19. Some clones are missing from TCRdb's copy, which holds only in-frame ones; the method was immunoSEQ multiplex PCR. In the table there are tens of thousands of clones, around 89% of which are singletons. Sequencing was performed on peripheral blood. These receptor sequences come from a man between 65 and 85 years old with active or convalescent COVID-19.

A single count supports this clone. CDR3 nucleotides: TGTGCCAGTAGTAAAACAGGGGGCGGCACAGATACGCAGTATTTT. Amino acid sequence: CASSKTGGGTDTQYF. This chain joins TRBV19 and TRBJ2-3; 9 bases line up with TRBD1. The CDR3 loop spans 15 amino acids. Germline V lookup: CDR1 LNHDA, CDR2 SQIVND (reference sequence). V was clipped by 4 bases and J by 1 base; unmatched bases: 3.

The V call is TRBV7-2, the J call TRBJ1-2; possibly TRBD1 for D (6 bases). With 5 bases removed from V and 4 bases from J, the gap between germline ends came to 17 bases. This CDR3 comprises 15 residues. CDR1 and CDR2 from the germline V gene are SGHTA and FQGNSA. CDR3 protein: CASSPMWGLGYGYTF. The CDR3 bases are TGTGCCAGCAGCCCCATGTGGGGGCTGGGCTATGGCTACACCTTC.

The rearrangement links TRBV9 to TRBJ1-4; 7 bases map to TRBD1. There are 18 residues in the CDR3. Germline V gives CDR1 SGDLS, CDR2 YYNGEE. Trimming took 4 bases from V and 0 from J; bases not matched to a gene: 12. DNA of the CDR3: TGTGCCAGCAGCTCACCACCCGGGACAGACACAACTAATGAAAAACTGTTTTTT. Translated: CASSSPPGTDTTNEKLFF. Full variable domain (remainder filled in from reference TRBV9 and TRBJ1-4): DSGVTQTPKHLITATGQRVTLRCSPRSGDLSVYWYQQSLDQGLQFLIQYYNGEERAKGNILERFSAQQFPDLHSELNLSSLELGDSALYFCASSSPPGTDTTNEKLFFGSGTQLSVL.

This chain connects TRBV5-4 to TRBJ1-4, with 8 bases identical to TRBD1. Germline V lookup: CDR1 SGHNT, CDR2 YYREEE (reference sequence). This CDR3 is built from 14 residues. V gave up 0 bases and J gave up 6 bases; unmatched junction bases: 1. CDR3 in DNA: TGTGCCAGCAGCTTGGGACAGGGGTATGAAAAACTGTTTTTT. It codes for CASSLGQGYEKLFF.

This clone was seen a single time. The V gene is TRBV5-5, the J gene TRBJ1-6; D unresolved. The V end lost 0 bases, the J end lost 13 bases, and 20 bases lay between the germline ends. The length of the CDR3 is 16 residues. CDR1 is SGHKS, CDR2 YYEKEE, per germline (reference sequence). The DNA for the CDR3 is TGTGCCAGCAGCTTGGACGGCGGCACTTCATCTCTGCCCCTCCACTTT. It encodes CASSLDGGTSSLPLHF.

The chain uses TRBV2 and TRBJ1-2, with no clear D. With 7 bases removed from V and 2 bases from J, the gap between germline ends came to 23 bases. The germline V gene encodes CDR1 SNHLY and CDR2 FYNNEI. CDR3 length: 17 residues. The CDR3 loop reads CASTFGVDRAPNYGYTF. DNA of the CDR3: TGTGCCAGCACCTTCGGGGTCGACCGAGCCCCCAACTATGGCTACACCTTC. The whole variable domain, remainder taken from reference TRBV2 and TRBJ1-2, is EPEVTQTPSHQVTQMGQEVILRCVPISNHLYFYWYRQILGQKVEFLVSFYNNEISEKSEIFDDQFSVERPDGSNFTLKIRSTKLEDSAMYFCASTFGVDRAPNYGYTFGSGTRLTVV.

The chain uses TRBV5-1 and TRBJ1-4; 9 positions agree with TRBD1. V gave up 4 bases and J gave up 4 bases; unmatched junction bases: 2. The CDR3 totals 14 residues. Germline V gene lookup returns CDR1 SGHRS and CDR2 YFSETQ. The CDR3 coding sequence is TGCGCCAGCAGCCCGGACAGGGGTAATGAAAAACTGTTTTTT. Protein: CASSPDRGNEKLFF.

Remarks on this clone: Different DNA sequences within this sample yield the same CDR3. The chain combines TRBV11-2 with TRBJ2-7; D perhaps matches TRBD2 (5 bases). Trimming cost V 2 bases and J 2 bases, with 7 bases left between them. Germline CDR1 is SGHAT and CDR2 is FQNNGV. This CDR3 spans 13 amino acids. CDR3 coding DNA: TGTGCCAGCAGCTTACCCGGGACCTACGAGCAGTACTTC. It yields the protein CASSLPGTYEQYF.

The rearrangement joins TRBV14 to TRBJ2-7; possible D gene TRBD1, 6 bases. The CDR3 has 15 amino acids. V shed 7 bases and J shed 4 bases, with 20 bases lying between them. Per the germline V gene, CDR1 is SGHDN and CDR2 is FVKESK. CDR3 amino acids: CASKELDSSKYEQYF. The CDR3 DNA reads TGTGCCAGCAAAGAGTTGGACAGCAGCAAATACGAGCAGTACTTC.

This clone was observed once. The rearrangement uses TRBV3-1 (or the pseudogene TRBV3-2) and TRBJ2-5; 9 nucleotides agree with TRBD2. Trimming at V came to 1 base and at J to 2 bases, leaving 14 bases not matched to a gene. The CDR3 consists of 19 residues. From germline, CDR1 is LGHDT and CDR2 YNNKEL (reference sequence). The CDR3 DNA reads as TGTGCCAGCAGCCAAGTGTGGGCTACCCAGCGGGGGGCTCAAGAGACCCAGTACTTC. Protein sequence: CASSQVWATQRGAQETQYF.

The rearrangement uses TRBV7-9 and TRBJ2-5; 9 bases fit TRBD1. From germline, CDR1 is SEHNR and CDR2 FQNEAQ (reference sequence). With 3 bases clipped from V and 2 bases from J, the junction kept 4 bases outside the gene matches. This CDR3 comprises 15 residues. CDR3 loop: CASSFGDREQETQYF. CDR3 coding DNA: TGTGCCAGCAGCTTCGGGGACAGGGAACAAGAGACCCAGTACTTC.

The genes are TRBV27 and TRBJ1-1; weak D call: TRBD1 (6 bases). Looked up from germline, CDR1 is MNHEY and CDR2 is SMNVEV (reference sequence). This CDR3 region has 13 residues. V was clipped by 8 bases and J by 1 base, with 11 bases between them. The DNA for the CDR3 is TGTGCCAGCCGGGGGGGGGCGAACACTGAAGCTTTCTTT. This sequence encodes CASRGGANTEAFF.

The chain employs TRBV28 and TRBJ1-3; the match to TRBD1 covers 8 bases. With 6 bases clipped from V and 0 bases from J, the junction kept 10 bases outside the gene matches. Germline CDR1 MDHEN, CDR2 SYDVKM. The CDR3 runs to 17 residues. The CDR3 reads CASRTGQGRSSGNTIYF. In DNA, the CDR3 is TGTGCCAGCAGGACCGGACAGGGAAGAAGCTCTGGAAACACCATATATTTT.

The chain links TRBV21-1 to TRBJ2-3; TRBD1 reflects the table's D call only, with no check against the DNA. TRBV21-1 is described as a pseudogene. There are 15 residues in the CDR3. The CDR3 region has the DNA TGTGCCAGCACCACAGGGGGCGGGAGCACAGATACGCAGTATTTT. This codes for CASTTGGGSTDTQYF.

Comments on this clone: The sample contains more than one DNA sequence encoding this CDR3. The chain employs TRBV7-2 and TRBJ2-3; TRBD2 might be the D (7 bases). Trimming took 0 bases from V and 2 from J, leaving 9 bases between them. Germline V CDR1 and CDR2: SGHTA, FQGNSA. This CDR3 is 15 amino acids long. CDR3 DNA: TGTGCCAGCAGCTTAGCGGGGGGGCCCACAGATACGCAGTATTTT. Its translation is CASSLAGGPTDTQYF.

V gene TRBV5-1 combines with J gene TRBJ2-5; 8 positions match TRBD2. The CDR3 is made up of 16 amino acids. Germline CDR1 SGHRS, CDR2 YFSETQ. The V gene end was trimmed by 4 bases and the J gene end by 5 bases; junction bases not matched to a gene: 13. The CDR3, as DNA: TGCGCCAGCAGCCCGCGGGGTAGCGGGGCCGGGGAGACCCAGTACTTC. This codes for CASSPRGSGAGETQYF.

The DNA of the CDR3 is TGTGCCAGCAGTTACTTCCTGTCCCATGGCTACACCTTC. It translates to CASSYFLSHGYTF. The rearrangement uses TRBV6-6 and TRBJ1-2; D ambiguous. Trimming removed 1 base from V and 6 bases from J, with 9 bases in between. Germline CDR1 and CDR2: MNHNY and SVGAGI (reference sequence). This CDR3 region has 13 residues.

The CDR3 spells CASGLGEGTGELFF. CDR3 nucleotides: TGTGCTAGTGGTTTAGGTGAGGGCACCGGGGAGCTGTTTTTT. V usage is TRBV12-5 and J usage is TRBJ2-2, with D possibly matching TRBD2 (5 bases). The ends were cut back, 3 bases at V and 4 bases at J, with 9 bases in the middle. CDR1 is LGHNT and CDR2 is FRNRAP in the germline V gene. The CDR3 sequence is 14 residues long.

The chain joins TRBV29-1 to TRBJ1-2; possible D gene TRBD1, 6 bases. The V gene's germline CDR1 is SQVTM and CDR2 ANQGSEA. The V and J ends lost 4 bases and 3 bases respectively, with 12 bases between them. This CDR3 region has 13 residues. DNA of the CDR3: TGCAGCGTTGCAGGGGCAGAAGACTATGGCTACACCTTC. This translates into CSVAGAEDYGYTF.

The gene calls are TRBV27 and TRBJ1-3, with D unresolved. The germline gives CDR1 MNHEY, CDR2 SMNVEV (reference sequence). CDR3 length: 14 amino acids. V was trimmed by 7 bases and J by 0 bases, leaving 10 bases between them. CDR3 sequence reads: CASKNVASGNTIYF. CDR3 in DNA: TGTGCCAGCAAGAACGTAGCCTCTGGAAACACCATATATTTT.

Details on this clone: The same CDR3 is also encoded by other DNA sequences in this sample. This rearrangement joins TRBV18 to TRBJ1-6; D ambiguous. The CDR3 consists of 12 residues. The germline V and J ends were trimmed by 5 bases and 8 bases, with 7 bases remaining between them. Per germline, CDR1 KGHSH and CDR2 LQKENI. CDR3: CASSTSDSPLHF. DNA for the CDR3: TGTGCCAGCTCAACGTCGGATTCACCCCTCCACTTT.

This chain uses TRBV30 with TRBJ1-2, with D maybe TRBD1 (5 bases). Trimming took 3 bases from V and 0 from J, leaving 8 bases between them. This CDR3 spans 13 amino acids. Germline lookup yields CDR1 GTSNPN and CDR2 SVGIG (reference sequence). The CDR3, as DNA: TGTGCCTGGAGACAGGATCCTAACTATGGCTACACCTTC. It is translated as CAWRQDPNYGYTF. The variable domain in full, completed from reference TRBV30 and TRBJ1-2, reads SQTIHQWPATLVQPVGSPLSLECTVEGTSNPNLYWYRQAAGRGLQLLFYSVGIGQISSEVPQNLSASRPQDRQFILSSKKLLLSDSGFYLCAWRQDPNYGYTFGSGTRLTVV.

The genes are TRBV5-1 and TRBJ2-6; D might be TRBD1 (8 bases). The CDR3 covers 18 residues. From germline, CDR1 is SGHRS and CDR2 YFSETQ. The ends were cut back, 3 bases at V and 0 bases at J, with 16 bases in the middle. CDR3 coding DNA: TGCGCCAGCAGCTACTACAGGGGGGAGGGCTCTGGGGCCAACGTCCTGACTTTC. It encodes CASSYYRGEGSGANVLTF.

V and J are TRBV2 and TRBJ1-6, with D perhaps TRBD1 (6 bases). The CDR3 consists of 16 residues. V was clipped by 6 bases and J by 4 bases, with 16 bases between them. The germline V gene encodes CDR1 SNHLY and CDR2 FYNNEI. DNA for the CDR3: TGTGCCAGCAGGAACAACAGGGTCCGGTATAATTCACCCCTCCACTTT. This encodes CASRNNRVRYNSPLHF.

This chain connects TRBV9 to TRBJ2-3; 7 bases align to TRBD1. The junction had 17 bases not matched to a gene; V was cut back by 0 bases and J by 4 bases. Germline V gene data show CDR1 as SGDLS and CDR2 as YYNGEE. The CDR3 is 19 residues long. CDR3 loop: CASSVASALGTDRADTQYF. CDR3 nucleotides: TGTGCCAGCAGCGTAGCTAGTGCTCTAGGGACAGATCGTGCAGATACGCAGTATTTT.

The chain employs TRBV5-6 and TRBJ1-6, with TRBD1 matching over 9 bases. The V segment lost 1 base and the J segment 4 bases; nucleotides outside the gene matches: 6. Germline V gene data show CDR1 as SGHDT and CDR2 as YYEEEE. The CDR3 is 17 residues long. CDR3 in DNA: TGTGCCAGCAGCTTGTCCGGGGACAGGGCGTATAATTCACCCCTCCACTTT. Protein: CASSLSGDRAYNSPLHF.

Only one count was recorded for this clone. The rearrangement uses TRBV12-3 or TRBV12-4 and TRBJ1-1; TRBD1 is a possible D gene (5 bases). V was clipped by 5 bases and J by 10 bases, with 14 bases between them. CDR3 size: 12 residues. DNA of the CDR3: TGTGCCAGCAGTGATCCGGGACTGGGAGCTTTCTTT. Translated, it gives CASSDPGLGAFF.

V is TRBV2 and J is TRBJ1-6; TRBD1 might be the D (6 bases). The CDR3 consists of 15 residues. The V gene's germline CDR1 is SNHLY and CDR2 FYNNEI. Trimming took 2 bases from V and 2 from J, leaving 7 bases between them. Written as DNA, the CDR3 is TGTGCCAGCAGTGAACAGGGGCCCTATAATTCACCCCTCCACTTT. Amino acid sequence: CASSEQGPYNSPLHF.